The clone carrying this T cell receptor beta chain was found once. Its antigen is currently unknown. This record comes from a study of T cell responses to AZD1222 COVID-19 vaccine. General study findings and limits: The donor group comprised mostly white British people and more females; the analysis possibly underestimated clonal diversity. Seropositive status at baseline applied to only five to seven AZD1222 recipients.

Here immunoSEQ multiplex PCR was the method, and the copy in TCRdb shows in-frame clones only, minus some. The sample lists roughly 140,000 clones; roughly 88% were seen once. The sequence came from an adult in good health. Sequenced here: peripheral blood, sampled on day 0 of MenACWY control vaccination.

CDR3 sequence reads: CASSLAMETQYF. The CDR3 coding sequence is TGTGCCAGCAGTTTAGCAATGGAGACCCAGTACTTC. The genes are TRBV28 and TRBJ2-5; no clear D gene. V lost 2 bases and J 5 bases, leaving 6 bases between the germline ends. The CDR3 has 12 amino acids. In germline, CDR1 is MDHEN, CDR2 SYDVKM.